The sample holds one count of the clone carrying this T cell receptor beta chain. Its target is unknown. The data originate from a study of CD8+ T cells in alopecia areata. Treatment: oral pan-JAK inhibitor, 5-10 mg twice daily. The germline CDR1 and CDR2 sequences are SGHRS and YFSETQ. This CDR3 is built from 11 residues. V was shortened by 4 bases and J by 5 bases, with 5 bases between the two germline ends. cDNA serving as the sequencing template came from extracted, reverse transcribed RNA. Sequencing used immunoSEQ multiplex PCR; TCRdb keeps in-frame clones, though not all of them. The table has about 190,000 clones, 60% to 70% seen once. Study observations and caveats: Across lesional scalp, and particularly alopecia totalis/universalis, clonality surpassed that of normal scalp. It was observed that many expanded lesional clones persisted in scalp and blood during tofacitinib. Whereas mice showed it more clearly, TCR sharing across patients was murkier, possibly because of HLA. Besides other cells, scalp samples also yield sequences of resident alphabeta T cells from normal skin.

Sequenced here: CD4+ T cells sorted from blood, sampled at week 4, from a patient treated with tofacitinib. This receptor was identified in a human donor with alopecia areata. This chain connects TRBV5-1 to TRBJ2-3, with no clear D. CDR3 bases: TGCGCCAGCAGCAACAGAGATACGCAGTATTTT. Its protein is CASSNRDTQYF.